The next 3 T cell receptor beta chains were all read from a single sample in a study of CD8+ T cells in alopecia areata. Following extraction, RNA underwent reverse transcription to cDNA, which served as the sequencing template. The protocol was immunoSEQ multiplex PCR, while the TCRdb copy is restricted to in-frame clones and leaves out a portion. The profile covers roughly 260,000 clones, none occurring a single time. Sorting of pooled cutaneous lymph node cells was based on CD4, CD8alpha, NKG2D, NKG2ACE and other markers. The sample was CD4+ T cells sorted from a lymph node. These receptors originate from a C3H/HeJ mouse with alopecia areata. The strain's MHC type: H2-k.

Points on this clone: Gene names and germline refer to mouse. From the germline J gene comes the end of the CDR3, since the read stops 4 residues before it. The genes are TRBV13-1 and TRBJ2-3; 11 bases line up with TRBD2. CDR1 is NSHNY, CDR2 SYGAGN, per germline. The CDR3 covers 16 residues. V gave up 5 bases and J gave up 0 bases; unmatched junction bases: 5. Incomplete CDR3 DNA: TGTGCCAGCAGGACGACTGGGGGGGGTAGTGCAGAA. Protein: CASRTTGGGSAE. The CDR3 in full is CASRTTGGGSAETLYF.

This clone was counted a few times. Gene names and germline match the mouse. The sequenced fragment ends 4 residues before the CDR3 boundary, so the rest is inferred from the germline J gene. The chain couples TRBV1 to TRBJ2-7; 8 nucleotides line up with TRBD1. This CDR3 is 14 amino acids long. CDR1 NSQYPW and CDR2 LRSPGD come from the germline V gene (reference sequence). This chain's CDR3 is CTCSAGAGGDEQYF. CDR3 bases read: TGCACCTGCAGTGCAGGGGCAGGGGGCGAT.

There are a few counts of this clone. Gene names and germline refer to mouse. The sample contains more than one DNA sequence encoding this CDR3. CDR3 protein: CASGDAGGDAEQFF. The DNA read from the CDR3 is TGTGCCAGCGGTGATGCTGGGGGGGATGCT. The gene calls are TRBV13-2 and TRBJ2-1; 9 nucleotides line up with TRBD2. The read is 4 residues too short to cover the CDR3 end, so that end is filled in from the germline J gene. The ends lost 0 bases at V and 5 bases at J; junction bases unmatched: 0. There are 14 residues in the CDR3. The V gene's germline CDR1 is NNHNN and CDR2 SYGAGS (reference sequence).